The 3 T cell receptor beta chains in this list originate from one sample, sequenced in a study of shared clonotypes between healthy human individuals. This table comes from immunoSEQ multiplex PCR, and its TCRdb copy is limited to in-frame clones, with some not included. The sample lists some 1 million clones, under 80% seen once, with approximately 1.5% in the top ten. Sequencing input: memory CD4+ T cells sorted from blood. The subset was: CD45RA-negative fraction. The receptors derive from a man between 18 and 35 years old in good health.

Only one count was recorded for this clone. This rearrangement joins TRBV11-2 to TRBJ2-1; possible D gene TRBD2, 5 bases. The germline V gene encodes CDR1 SGHAT and CDR2 FQNNGV. The CDR3 extends over 14 amino acids. V shed 1 base and J shed 9 bases, with 13 bases lying between them. The CDR3 DNA sequence: TGTGCCAGCAGCTTAGTGAAGTTCCGGGGTGAGCAGTTCTTC. Encoded protein: CASSLVKFRGEQFF.

This chain links TRBV19 with TRBJ1-5; D is unresolved. Germline V CDR1 and CDR2: LNHDA, SQIVND (reference sequence). V shed 4 bases and J shed 1 base, with 23 bases lying between them. This CDR3 contains 19 residues. CDR3 region: CASSSRRQTHRKSNQPQHF. CDR3 DNA sequence: TGTGCCAGTAGTAGTAGACGGCAGACACACAGAAAGAGCAATCAGCCCCAGCATTTT.

This clone showed up just a few times. The genes are TRBV10-2 and TRBJ1-1; 7 nucleotides agree with TRBD1. The CDR3 extends over 15 amino acids. Germline-derived CDR1 and CDR2 are WSHSY and SAAADI. J was trimmed by 4 bases and V by 6 bases; bases with no gene match: 11. DNA of the CDR3: TGCGCCAGCAGGGGCATTGAGGGGGCACCCACTGAAGCTTTCTTT. Translated: CASRGIEGAPTEAFF.